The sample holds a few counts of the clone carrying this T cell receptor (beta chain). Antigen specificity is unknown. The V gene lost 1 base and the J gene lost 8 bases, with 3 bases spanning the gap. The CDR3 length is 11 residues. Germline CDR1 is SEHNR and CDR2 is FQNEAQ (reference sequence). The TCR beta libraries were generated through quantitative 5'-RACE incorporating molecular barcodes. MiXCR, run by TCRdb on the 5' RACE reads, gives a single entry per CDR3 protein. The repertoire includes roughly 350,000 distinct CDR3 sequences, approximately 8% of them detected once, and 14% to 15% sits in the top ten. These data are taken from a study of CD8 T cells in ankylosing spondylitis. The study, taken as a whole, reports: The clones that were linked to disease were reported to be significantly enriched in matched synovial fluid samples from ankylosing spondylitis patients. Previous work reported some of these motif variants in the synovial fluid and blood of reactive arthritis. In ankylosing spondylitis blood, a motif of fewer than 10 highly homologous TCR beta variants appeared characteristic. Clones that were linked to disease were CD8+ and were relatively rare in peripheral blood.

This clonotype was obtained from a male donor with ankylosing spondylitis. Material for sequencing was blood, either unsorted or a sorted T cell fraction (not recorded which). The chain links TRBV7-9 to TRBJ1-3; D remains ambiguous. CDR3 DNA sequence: TGTGCCAGCAGCTTAGTGGACACCATATATTTT. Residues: CASSLVDTIYF. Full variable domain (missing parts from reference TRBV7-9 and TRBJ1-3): DTGVSQNPRHKITKRGQNVTFRCDPISEHNRLYWYRQTLGQGPEFLTYFQNEAQLEKSRLLSDRFSAERPKGSFSTLEIQRTEQGDSAMYLCASSLVDTIYFGEGSWLTVV.